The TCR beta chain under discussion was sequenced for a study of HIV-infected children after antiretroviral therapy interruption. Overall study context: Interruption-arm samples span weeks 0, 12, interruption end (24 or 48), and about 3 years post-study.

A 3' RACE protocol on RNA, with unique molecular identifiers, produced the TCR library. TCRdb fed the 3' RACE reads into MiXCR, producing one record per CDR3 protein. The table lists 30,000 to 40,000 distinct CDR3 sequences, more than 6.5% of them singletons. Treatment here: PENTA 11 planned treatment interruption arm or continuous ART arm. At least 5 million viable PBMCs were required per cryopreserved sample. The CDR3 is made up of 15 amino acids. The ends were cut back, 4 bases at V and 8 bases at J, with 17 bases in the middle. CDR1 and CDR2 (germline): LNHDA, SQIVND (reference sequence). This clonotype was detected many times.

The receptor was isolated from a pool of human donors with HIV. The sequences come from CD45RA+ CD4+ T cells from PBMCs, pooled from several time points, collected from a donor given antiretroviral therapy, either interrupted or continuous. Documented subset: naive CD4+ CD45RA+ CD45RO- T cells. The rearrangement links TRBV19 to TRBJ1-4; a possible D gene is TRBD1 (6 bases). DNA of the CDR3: TGTGCCAGTAGTACAGCCCCGGGACAAGCGGAAAAACTGTTTTTT. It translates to CASSTAPGQAEKLFF.